One and the same sample provided the 18 T cell receptor beta chains below, sequenced in a study of cytomegalovirus exposure and HLA in healthy donors. This PCR relied on a set of 60 Vbeta primers and 13 Jbeta primers. Libraries were prepared by immunoSEQ multiplex PCR; TCRdb keeps only in-frame clonotypes and omits some of them. The repertoire consists of 150,000 to 200,000 clones, with approximately 84% occurring once and the leading ten covering more than 2%. Sequencing was carried out using PBMCs. The receptors here all came from a man aged 18 to 35 in good health and CMV-seropositive.

The V gene is TRBV7-8, the J gene TRBJ1-1; D not resolved. Germline V gene lookup returns CDR1 SGHVS and CDR2 FQNEAQ. CDR3 length: 13 residues. Trimming removed 3 bases from V and 5 bases from J, with 10 bases in between. As DNA, the CDR3 is TGTGCCAGCAGCTTGGAGGTGGGGACTGAAGCTTTCTTT. It translates to CASSLEVGTEAFF.

The V call is TRBV5-1, the J call TRBJ2-2, with 8 bases fitting TRBD2. Germline CDR1 and CDR2: SGHRS and YFSETQ. The CDR3 spans 16 residues. After removal of 5 bases from V and 1 base from J, the junction contained 7 bases not matched to a gene. The CDR3 DNA follows: TGCGCCAGCAGTTTTAACGGGGGGGAGAACACCGGGGAGCTGTTTTTT. This codes for CASSFNGGENTGELFF.

This clone appeared a single time. The chain uses TRBV6-5 and TRBJ1-1, with 7 bases fitting TRBD1. V gave up 4 bases and J gave up 1 base; unmatched junction bases: 3. From germline, CDR1 is MNHEY and CDR2 SVGAGI. The CDR3 contains 14 residues. The CDR3, as DNA: TGTGCCAGCAGTTCCAGGGGGGCGAACACTGAAGCTTTCTTT. Its translation: CASSSRGANTEAFF.

This sequence joins TRBV5-4 and TRBJ1-2; D unresolved. Germline CDR1 reads SGHNT; CDR2 reads YYREEE (reference sequence). This CDR3 contains 11 residues. V lost 4 bases to trimming and J lost 7 bases, with 8 bases between them. The CDR3 region has the DNA TGTGCCAGCAGCGTCGGTTTTGGCTACACCTTC. Residues: CASSVGFGYTF.

A note on this clone: An end of the junction does not agree with germline; a read error may underlie this. The rearrangement joins TRBV29-1 to TRBJ1-2; 10 positions agree with TRBD1. The CDR3 has 12 amino acids. Germline V gene sequence: CDR1 SQVTM, CDR2 ANQGSEA. The CDR3 spells CSVEDRGLGYTF. The CDR3 DNA follows: TGCAGCGTAGAAGACAGGGGGCTTGGCTACACCTTC.

This chain joins TRBV6-1 and TRBJ2-7; 11 nucleotides line up with TRBD1. The CDR3 is 14 amino acids. Trimming removed 6 bases from V and 6 bases from J; junction bases left unmatched: 7. CDR1 MNHNS and CDR2 SASEGT come from the germline V gene. CDR3 sequence reads: CASRRPGQGGEQYF. The CDR3 region has the DNA TGTGCCAGCAGGCGTCCGGGACAGGGGGGCGAGCAGTACTTC.

CDR3 residues: CAISGGTGTGPSEAFF. In nucleotides, the CDR3 is TGTGCCATCAGTGGGGGGACCGGGACAGGGCCTTCTGAAGCTTTCTTT. V gene TRBV10-3 combines with J gene TRBJ1-1; 9 bases match TRBD1. Losses at the gene ends were 4 bases for V and 6 bases for J; bases not matched to a gene: 12. Germline V gives CDR1 ENHRY, CDR2 SYGVKD. The CDR3 has 16 residues.

The V gene is TRBV7-2, the J gene TRBJ2-3; 8 bases map to TRBD1. From germline, CDR1 is SGHTA and CDR2 FQGNSA. Germline trimming cut 5 bases from V and 0 bases from J; bases unmatched to any gene: 7. This CDR3 comprises 16 residues. The CDR3 spells CASSMRRTGSTDTQYF. CDR3 DNA sequence: TGTGCCAGCAGCATGAGGAGGACAGGGAGCACAGATACGCAGTATTTT.

The chain links TRBV2 to TRBJ1-3; 11 nucleotides align to TRBD1. Germline CDR1 SNHLY, CDR2 FYNNEI. The CDR3 totals 15 residues. After removal of 4 bases from V and 4 bases from J, the junction contained 3 bases not matched to a gene. As DNA, the CDR3 is TGTGCCAGCAGTGGGACAGGGGGCATCGGAAACACCATATATTTT. Residues: CASSGTGGIGNTIYF.

The chain links TRBV19 to TRBJ2-1, with 9 bases lining up with TRBD2. With V trimmed by 0 bases and J by 9 bases, 9 bases remained unmatched. The CDR3 contains 16 residues. Germline assignment: CDR1 LNHDA and CDR2 SQIVND (reference sequence). The CDR3 DNA follows: TGTGCCAGTAGTATAGACGCGGGGGGGCCTTTCCGTGAGCAGTTCTTC. Its protein product is CASSIDAGGPFREQFF.

The chain combines TRBV7-8 with TRBJ2-1; 9 bases line up with TRBD2. The CDR3 spans 16 residues. CDR1 and CDR2 from the germline V gene are SGHVS and FQNEAQ. Trimming removed 1 base from V and 2 bases from J; junction bases left unmatched: 3. CDR3 bases: TGTGCCAGCAGCTTAGGGTCTAGCGGGGCCTACAATGAGCAGTTCTTC. This translates into CASSLGSSGAYNEQFF. The full variable domain, completed using reference TRBV7-8 and TRBJ2-1, is GAGVSQSPRYKVAKRGQDVALRCDPISGHVSLFWYQQALGQGPEFLTYFQNEAQLDKSGLPSDRFFAERPEGSVSTLKIQRTQQEDSAVYLCASSLGSSGAYNEQFFGPGTRLTVL.

The gene calls are TRBV7-8 and TRBJ1-3; 8 bases match TRBD1. V was clipped by 2 bases and J by 2 bases; unmatched bases: 2. Germline V CDR1 and CDR2: SGHVS, FQNEAQ. The CDR3 covers 15 residues. CDR3 sequence reads: CASSLTDRAGNTIYF. CDR3 nucleotides: TGTGCCAGCAGCTTAACGGACAGGGCTGGAAACACCATATATTTT.

This chain uses TRBV5-4 with TRBJ2-6, with 10 positions matching TRBD1. The CDR3 is 20 amino acids. V was pared by 4 bases and J by 0 bases, with 13 bases of the junction left unmatched. Per germline, CDR1 SGHNT and CDR2 YYREEE (reference sequence). The CDR3 DNA reads TGTGCCAGCAGCCGGGACAGGGGTTTTCTGGGGGACTCTGGGGCCAACGTCCTGACTTTC. Its protein is CASSRDRGFLGDSGANVLTF.

Only a few counts were recorded for this clone. The chain couples TRBV6-9 to TRBJ2-7; 7 bases agree with TRBD1. The CDR3 sequence is 14 residues long. Germline V lookup: CDR1 MNHGY, CDR2 SVAAGI. V shed 5 bases, J shed 2 bases, and the junction held 6 bases outside the gene matches. CDR3 protein: CASSRPGTAYEQYF. Written as DNA, the CDR3 is TGTGCCAGCAGTCGCCCCGGGACAGCCTACGAGCAGTACTTC.

The chain is built from TRBV11-2 and TRBJ2-2; 10 bases are a match to TRBD2. V was pared by 1 base and J by 4 bases, with 3 bases of the junction left unmatched. Germline CDR1 reads SGHAT; CDR2 reads FQNNGV. The CDR3 sequence is 16 residues long. The CDR3 bases are TGTGCCAGCAGCTTAGCAGGACTAGCGGCCACCGGGGAGCTGTTTTTT. Translated, it gives CASSLAGLAATGELFF.

This clone was counted once. The genes are TRBV10-3 and TRBJ2-2; maybe TRBD2 (6 bases). The CDR3 consists of 13 residues. Deletions cut 4 bases from V and 3 bases from J, with 6 bases between. Per the germline V gene, CDR1 is ENHRY and CDR2 is SYGVKD. The CDR3: CAISGRDTGELFF. As DNA, the CDR3 is TGTGCCATCAGTGGGAGGGACACCGGGGAGCTGTTTTTT.

V is TRBV10-3 and J is TRBJ1-4, with no clear D. V lost 8 bases, J lost 3 bases, and 16 bases lay in between. This CDR3 is built from 15 residues. Germline values: CDR1 ENHRY, CDR2 SYGVKD. CDR3 sequence reads: CAIGAGVGSNEKLFF. Here the CDR3 DNA reads TGTGCCATCGGAGCCGGGGTTGGATCTAATGAAAAACTGTTTTTT.

The rearrangement joins TRBV25-1 to TRBJ1-1, with D maybe TRBD1 (5 bases). The CDR3 totals 14 residues. Germline values: CDR1 MGHDK, CDR2 SYGVNS. Trimming removed 2 bases at V and 5 bases at J, with 12 bases between. Here the CDR3 reads CASSEPGAPTEAFF. DNA for the CDR3: TGTGCCAGCAGTGAACCTGGGGCACCAACTGAAGCTTTCTTT.